These 23 T cell receptor beta chains originate from one sample sequenced in a study of PD-1 blockade in classical Hodgkin lymphoma. Sequencing used immunoSEQ multiplex PCR; TCRdb keeps in-frame clones, though not all of them. The sample lists some 23,000 clones, around 81% occurring once. Each patient relapsed following autologous stem cell transplantation, and prior brentuximab vedotin exposure differed. Material: peripheral blood mononuclear cells (PBMCs), obtained before the second cycle of nivolumab. The receptor set was obtained from a human donor with classical Hodgkin lymphoma.

This sequence joins TRBV2 and TRBJ2-5; 10 bases line up with TRBD2. CDR3 size: 12 residues. V was pared by 9 bases and J by 5 bases, with 3 bases of the junction left unmatched. Per the germline V gene, CDR1 is SNHLY and CDR2 is FYNNEI. The CDR3: CARGTSAETQYF. The CDR3 region has the DNA TGTGCCAGAGGGACTAGCGCCGAGACCCAGTACTTC.

The chain links TRBV28 to TRBJ2-1; TRBD2 matches 9 bases. V lost 4 bases to trimming and J lost 4 bases; unmatched junction nucleotides: 11. The CDR3 covers 17 residues. In germline, CDR1 is MDHEN, CDR2 SYDVKM. As DNA, the CDR3 is TGTGCCAGCAGTTCTATCCAAGCGGGAGGTACTTACAATGAGCAGTTCTTC. This gives the protein CASSSIQAGGTYNEQFF.

The rearrangement uses TRBV5-1 and TRBJ2-1; 8 bases line up with TRBD1. Germline V CDR1 and CDR2: SGHRS, YFSETQ. V lost 2 bases, J lost 6 bases, and 7 bases stayed unmatched. The CDR3 is 15 amino acids. This CDR3 is CASSLLTGASNEQFF. CDR3 nucleotide sequence: TGCGCCAGCAGCTTATTGACAGGGGCTAGCAATGAGCAGTTCTTC.

This chain links TRBV5-6 with TRBJ2-5; 7 bases match TRBD1. The junction had 1 base not matched to a gene; V was cut back by 2 bases and J by 0 bases. The CDR3 extends over 14 amino acids. CDR1 is SGHDT and CDR2 is YYEEEE in the germline V gene. CDR3 DNA sequence: TGTGCCAGCAGCTTAGGGGGCTACCAAGAGACCCAGTACTTC. Its translation is CASSLGGYQETQYF.

The rearrangement uses TRBV7-8 and TRBJ1-5; TRBD1 matches at 10 bases. After removal of 4 bases from V and 6 bases from J, the junction contained 6 bases not matched to a gene. Per the germline V gene, CDR1 is SGHVS and CDR2 is FQNEAQ. CDR3 size: 15 residues. DNA for the CDR3: TGTGCCAGCAGCTACAGACAGGGGGCGATTCAGCCCCAGCATTTT. Amino acid sequence: CASSYRQGAIQPQHF.

CDR3 protein: CASSESQRTSGGGNEQFF. The CDR3, as DNA: TGTGCCAGCAGTGAAAGCCAAAGGACTAGCGGGGGAGGGAATGAGCAGTTCTTC. The V call is TRBV6-4, the J call TRBJ2-1; 13 bases are a match to TRBD2. With V trimmed by 3 bases and J by 7 bases, 12 bases remained unmatched. CDR3 length equals 18 residues. Germline CDR1 reads MRHNA; CDR2 reads SNTAGT.

The genes are TRBV19 and TRBJ1-2, with unresolved D. The CDR3 extends over 13 amino acids. V dropped 3 bases and J dropped 4 bases, with 9 bases sitting between them. Germline V lookup: CDR1 LNHDA, CDR2 SQIVND (reference sequence). The CDR3 sequence: CASSIRGGYGYTF. The CDR3 DNA follows: TGTGCCAGTAGTATCCGGGGTGGCTATGGCTACACCTTC.

The genes are TRBV2 and TRBJ1-1; weak D call: TRBD1 (6 bases). V was cut by 8 bases and J by 3 bases, with 16 bases left in between. Germline V gives CDR1 SNHLY, CDR2 FYNNEI. This CDR3 has 14 residues. The CDR3 DNA reads as TGTGCCAGCGGAGAGGGGGACGTTTACACTGAAGCTTTCTTT. This sequence encodes CASGEGDVYTEAFF.

This rearrangement joins TRBV18 to TRBJ1-1; TRBD1 is a possible D gene (6 bases). Germline lookup yields CDR1 KGHSH and CDR2 LQKENI. The CDR3 is 17 residues long. V was shortened by 4 bases and J by 0 bases, with 18 bases between the two germline ends. CDR3 amino acids: CASSQTQGSSMNTEAFF. The CDR3 region has the DNA TGTGCCAGCTCACAGACACAGGGTTCGTCGATGAACACTGAAGCTTTCTTT.

This chain links TRBV30 with TRBJ1-4; no clear D. Trimming pared 0 bases from V and 5 bases from J, leaving 10 bases between. The CDR3 has 14 amino acids. Germline values: CDR1 GTSNPN, CDR2 SVGIG (reference sequence). CDR3 loop: CAWSVAATNEKLFF. CDR3 DNA: TGTGCCTGGAGTGTTGCAGCTACAAATGAAAAACTGTTTTTT.

The J gene is TRBJ2-5, the V gene TRBV5-1, with 11 bases identical to TRBD2. The CDR3 has 17 amino acids. Germline V CDR1 and CDR2: SGHRS, YFSETQ. Trimming removed 0 bases from V and 7 bases from J; junction bases left unmatched: 11. The CDR3 loop is CASSLAGLAGGSGTQYF. In nucleotides, the CDR3 is TGCGCCAGCAGCTTGGCAGGGCTAGCGGGAGGAAGTGGGACCCAGTACTTC. The variable domain in full, with the rest retrieved from reference TRBV5-1 and TRBJ2-5, is KAGVTQTPRYLIKTRGQQVTLSCSPISGHRSVSWYQQTPGQGLQFLFEYFSETQRNKGNFPGRFSGRQFSNSRSEMNVSTLELGDSALYLCASSLAGLAGGSGTQYFGPGTRLLVL.

This chain uses TRBV19 with TRBJ1-2, with 10 bases identical to TRBD1. The CDR3 loop spans 15 amino acids. The trim removed 10 bases at V and 8 bases at J, leaving 16 bases unmatched. Germline CDR1 LNHDA, CDR2 SQIVND (reference sequence). The CDR3 is CATNPGDRGVIGYTF. CDR3 in DNA: TGTGCCACAAACCCAGGGGACAGGGGAGTCATCGGCTACACCTTC.

V gene TRBV7-9 combines with J gene TRBJ1-1; D call uncertain. Trimming cost V 5 bases and J 1 base, with 14 bases left between them. This CDR3 has 15 amino acids. The germline CDR1 and CDR2 sequences are SEHNR and FQNEAQ (reference sequence). The DNA of the CDR3 is TGTGCCAGCAGCAAAGAGGGATTGGGGAACACTGAAGCTTTCTTT. It is translated as CASSKEGLGNTEAFF.

The V gene is TRBV30, the J gene TRBJ2-3, with D possibly matching TRBD2 (5 bases). The CDR3 runs 11 residues. V gave up 7 bases and J gave up 6 bases, with 11 bases separating them. Per the germline V gene, CDR1 is GTSNPN and CDR2 is SVGIG (reference sequence). The CDR3 loop is CAYEGADTQYF. The CDR3, as DNA: TGTGCCTACGAGGGCGCGGATACGCAGTATTTT.

A single count supports this clone. V usage is TRBV6-6 and J usage is TRBJ1-6; 8 bases fit TRBD1. Per the germline V gene, CDR1 is MNHNY and CDR2 is SVGAGI (reference sequence). The V and J ends lost 6 bases and 7 bases, in that order; junction bases with no gene match: 5. CDR3 length: 14 residues. CDR3 sequence (DNA): TGTGCCAGCAGCCGACAGGGGTGGAATTCACCCCTCCACTTT. It specifies CASSRQGWNSPLHF.

The chain is built from TRBV7-9 and TRBJ2-2, with unresolved D. Germline CDR1 and CDR2: SEHNR and FQNEAQ (reference sequence). The CDR3 is made up of 9 amino acids. CDR3 region: CAGTGELFF. The CDR3 DNA is TGTGCGGGCACCGGGGAGCTGTTTTTT.

J is TRBJ2-5 and V is TRBV5-5, with D perhaps matching TRBD1 (6 bases). CDR1 and CDR2 (germline): SGHKS, YYEKEE (reference sequence). V shed 5 bases and J shed 4 bases, with 15 bases lying between them. The CDR3 spans 14 residues. CDR3 sequence reads: CASSSGEGGETQYF. The CDR3 DNA reads TGTGCCAGCAGTTCCGGGGAAGGGGGAGAGACCCAGTACTTC.

V and J are TRBV5-1 and TRBJ1-1; perhaps TRBD1 as D (5 bases). The CDR3 totals 14 residues. Trimming removed 4 bases from V and 4 bases from J, with 14 bases in between. Germline V CDR1 and CDR2: SGHRS, YFSETQ. This CDR3 reads CASSLRAQSTEAFF. In nucleotides, the CDR3 is TGCGCCAGCAGCCTCAGGGCGCAGAGCACTGAAGCTTTCTTT.

The rearrangement joins TRBV18 to TRBJ2-7, with D perhaps matching TRBD1 (5 bases). V lost 4 bases to trimming and J lost 7 bases, with 17 bases between them. The CDR3 loop spans 14 amino acids. The germline gives CDR1 KGHSH, CDR2 LQKENI. This chain's CDR3 is CASSLQDQGREQYF. CDR3 sequence (DNA): TGTGCCAGCTCACTACAAGACCAGGGCCGAGAGCAGTACTTC. The whole variable domain, remainder taken from reference TRBV18 and TRBJ2-7, is NAGVMQNPRHLVRRRGQEARLRCSPMKGHSHVYWYRQLPEEGLKFMVYLQKENIIDESGMPKERFSAEFPKEGPSILRIQQVVRGDSAAYFCASSLQDQGREQYFGPGTRLTVT.

This clone showed up many times. The rearrangement joins TRBV19 to TRBJ1-5; tentative D call: TRBD1 (6 bases). This CDR3 has 13 amino acids. The V end was cut by 5 bases, the J end by 6 bases, with 11 bases between. Germline V CDR1 and CDR2: LNHDA, SQIVND (reference sequence). The chain's CDR3 is CASSPGQRQPQHF. CDR3 bases: TGTGCCAGTAGTCCGGGACAACGTCAGCCCCAGCATTTT.

The genes are TRBV11-2 and TRBJ2-4; D gene uncertain. This CDR3 is 13 amino acids long. Trimming pared 0 bases from V and 8 bases from J, leaving 8 bases between. CDR1 is SGHAT, CDR2 FQNNGV, per germline. CDR3 nucleotide sequence: TGTGCCAGCAGCTTAGAGGGCCAGGACATTCAGTACTTC. The encoded protein is CASSLEGQDIQYF.

This chain connects TRBV18 to TRBJ1-5, with 7 bases identical to TRBD1. This CDR3 has 16 amino acids. V dropped 4 bases and J dropped 0; count of bases not matched to a gene: 6. Germline V gene lookup returns CDR1 KGHSH and CDR2 LQKENI. The CDR3 bases are TGTGCCAGCTCACAGGGACAGCCGTATAGCAATCAGCCCCAGCATTTT. This translates into CASSQGQPYSNQPQHF.

The chain employs TRBV4-1 and TRBJ2-7, with 7 bases lining up with TRBD1. The CDR3 is 15 amino acids. Germline lookup yields CDR1 MGHRA and CDR2 YSYEKL. V shed 2 bases and J 4 bases; nucleotides not matched to a gene: 8. The CDR3 here is CASSQPDRDYYEQYF. Here the CDR3 DNA reads TGCGCCAGCAGCCAACCCGACAGGGATTATTACGAGCAGTACTTC.